Listed below are T cell receptor beta chains from one sample, sequenced in a study of cytomegalovirus exposure and HLA in healthy donors. Some clones are missing from TCRdb's copy, which holds only in-frame ones; the method was immunoSEQ multiplex PCR. Altogether about 150,000 clones are present, roughly 88% being singletons, with the ten largest covering 0.51%. The sequenced material came from PBMCs. Receptors were obtained from a woman in her 40s in good health and CMV-seronegative. Each CDR3 is given with its conserved first and last residue. D genes are given only for firm matches. Clone size is given for some rows only: seen once, a few or many times, or a class if the clone is expanded.

J gene | V gene | clone size | D gene | CDR3 DNA | CDR3 protein
TRBJ2-1 | TRBV5-5 | . | TRBD1 | TGTGCCAGCAGCCAGGTGGGGACAGGGGGCACCTTGGGGCAGTTCTTC | CASSQVGTGGTLGQFF
TRBJ2-5 | TRBV10-3 | once | TRBD2 | TGTGCCATCAGTGAGTCGAGCGGGGGGCAGACCCAGTACTTC | CAISESSGGQTQYF
TRBJ2-1 | TRBV19 | . | . | TGTGCCAGTAGTATAAGCCGCGCCTACAATGAGCAGTTCTTC | CASSISRAYNEQFF
TRBJ1-2 | TRBV30 | . | TRBD1 | TGTGCCTGGACTCGGCGGGACAGGAACTATGGCTACACCTTC | CAWTRRDRNYGYTF
TRBJ2-5 | TRBV28 | . | TRBD1 | TGTGCCAGCAGTCCGGGACAGGGGCCTCAAGAGACCCAGTACTTC | CASSPGQGPQETQYF
TRBJ1-2 | TRBV30 | . | . | TGTGCCTGGAGTGGGAGCTATGGCTACACCTTC | CAWSGSYGYTF
TRBJ1-2 | TRBV6-5 | . | . | TGTGCCAGCAGTTCTACAGGGATCACTAACTATGGCTACACCTTC | CASSSTGITNYGYTF
TRBJ2-1 | TRBV29-1 | . | TRBD2 | TGCAGCGCTTCCGGGACTAGCGGGAGGGAGTTCTTC | CSASGTSGREFF
TRBJ1-1 | TRBV30 | . | . | TGTGCCTGGAGTGTACAGGGATCAGGCCTCTACTCATTT | CAWSVQGSGLYSF
TRBJ2-3 | TRBV27 | once | TRBD2 | TGTGCCAGCAGCCTAGCGGGGCCGGCGCAGTATTTT | CASSLAGPAQYF
TRBJ1-5 | TRBV2 | . | TRBD1 | TGTGCCAGCAGCCGGGGACAGGGGCTGGATCAGCCCCAGCATTTT | CASSRGQGLDQPQHF
TRBJ2-7 | TRBV5-1 | once | . | TGCGCCAGCACCCTTGAGGCAGCGGACGAGCAGTACTTC | CASTLEAADEQYF
TRBJ1-2 | TRBV5-5 | . | . | TGTGCCAGCAGCTTGTCCGACAGTACAAGCTACACCTTC | CASSLSDSTSYTF
TRBJ2-7 | TRBV7-9 | few | . | TGTGCCAGCAGTCGCGGGACTCCCACCTACGAGCAGTACTTC | CASSRGTPTYEQYF
TRBJ1-2 | TRBV5-6 | . | . | TGTGCCAGCAGCTTGGCCAATGCGGCAGGGCTCTCCCATGGCTACACCTTC | CASSLANAAGLSHGYTF
TRBJ2-7 | TRBV6-1 | . | . | TGTGCCAGCAGTCCCCACTCACAGGTCTCCTACGAGCAGTACTTC | CASSPHSQVSYEQYF
TRBJ1-2 | TRBV28 | . | . | TGTGCCAGCAGTCCGAGCCTAGGCTATGGCTACACCTTC | CASSPSLGYGYTF
TRBJ2-7 | TRBV7-2 | . | . | TGTGCCAGCAGCGCTCCGTGGCAGGGCCTCTACGAGCAGTACTTC | CASSAPWQGLYEQYF
TRBJ1-5 | TRBV6-4 | . | TRBD1 | TGTGCCAGCAGCCAGACAGGGGCTCAGCCCCAGCATTTT | CASSQTGAQPQHF
TRBJ2-2 | TRBV5-1 | . | TRBD2 | TGCGCCAGCAGCCGACTAGCGGGAGTCGGTAACGGGGAGCTGTTTTTT | CASSRLAGVGNGELFF
TRBJ2-3 | TRBV2 | . | TRBD2 | TGTGCCAGCAGTCTGGGACTAGCGGGAGGGGCAGATACGCAGTATTTT | CASSLGLAGGADTQYF
TRBJ1-1 | TRBV11-3 | . | . | TGTGCCAGTAGTTTGTTTTCGAACACTGAAGCTTTCTTT | CASSLFSNTEAFF
TRBJ1-6 | TRBV7-9 | . | TRBD1 | TGTGCCAGCACCCTTTGGACAGGAGGCAATTCACCCCTCCACTTT | CASTLWTGGNSPLHF
TRBJ2-5 | TRBV19 | . | TRBD1 | TGTGCCAGTAGTACCAGCCCCACAGGGGACGAGACCCAGTACTTC | CASSTSPTGDETQYF
TRBJ2-4 | TRBV7-2 | . | TRBD1 | TGTGCCAGCAGCCTGGACAGGTCGAACATTCAGTACTTC | CASSLDRSNIQYF
TRBJ2-7 | TRBV10-3 | . | . | TGTGCCATCAGTGAGTCTGGCAGGGATGCCTACGAGCAGTACTTC | CAISESGRDAYEQYF
TRBJ2-7 | TRBV5-1 | . | TRBD1 | TGCGCCAGCAGCGCCGGGACAGGCCTCTCCTACGAGCAGTACTTC | CASSAGTGLSYEQYF
TRBJ2-4 | TRBV2 | . | . | TGTGCCAGCAGTTATCGAGGTTTTGCGACCGGGGCCAAAAACATTCAGTACTTC | CASSYRGFATGAKNIQYF
TRBJ2-3 | TRBV6-1 | . | TRBD2 | TGTGCCAGCAGGATGAGGGAGGGGGATACGCAGTATTTT | CASRMREGDTQYF
TRBJ2-7 | TRBV27 | . | TRBD2 | TGTGCCAGCAGTTTCAGCGGGAGAATTTACGAGCAGTACTTC | CASSFSGRIYEQYF
TRBJ1-3 | TRBV9 | once | TRBD1 | TGTGCCAGCAGCCCTCGACAGGGAAGCTCTGGAAACACCATATATTTT | CASSPRQGSSGNTIYF
TRBJ2-1 | TRBV18 | once | TRBD2 | TGTGCCAGCTCACCACCGGGTCGGGGGGAGGGCCGCAATGAGCAGTTCTTC | CASSPPGRGEGRNEQFF
TRBJ1-4 | TRBV4-2 | once | TRBD1 | TGTGCCAGCAGCCAAGACCGGGCAGGGGGCGATCGAACTAATGAAAAACTGTTTTTT | CASSQDRAGGDRTNEKLFF
TRBJ2-7 | TRBV28 | . | TRBD2 | TGTGCCAGCAGTTCGGGGGGGGGACTAGCCTTCGAGCAGTACTTC | CASSSGGGLAFEQYF
TRBJ1-4 | TRBV11-2 | . | TRBD1 | TGTGCCAGCAGCTTAGCTAAGACAGGGTTAGGTGAAAAACTGTTTTTT | CASSLAKTGLGEKLFF
TRBJ1-1 | TRBV30 | . | . | TGTGCCTGGGGCCGCGGGCTGAACACTGAAGCTTTCTTT | CAWGRGLNTEAFF
TRBJ2-1 | TRBV7-7 | . | TRBD1 | TGTGCTAGCAGTTTTGGGACAGGGTCCAATGAGCAGTTCTTC | CASSFGTGSNEQFF
TRBJ1-4 | TRBV4-1 | few | TRBD1 | TGCGCCAGCAGCCAAGGGGACAGGGATTCCGAAAAACTGTTTTTT | CASSQGDRDSEKLFF
TRBJ1-3 | TRBV27 | . | . | TGTGCCAGCAGTTTGAGCTTGTCTGGAAACACCATATATTTT | CASSLSLSGNTIYF
TRBJ1-6 | TRBV15 | . | TRBD1 | TGTGCCACAACAGCCCTACCGGGACAGCCTATTAACTTT | CATTALPGQPINF